These T cell receptor beta chains were read from a single sample in a study of brain T cells in children with intractable seizures. Profiling relied on immunoSEQ multiplex PCR, and the TCRdb table lists in-frame clones only, not all of them. This table has over 20,000 clones, 85% to 95% appearing once. This specimen consisted of peripheral blood, obtained at surgery. These receptors all come from a boy under 18 with focal cortical dysplasia and intractable seizures. Both conserved end residues are part of each CDR3. D genes are given only for firm matches. Size is stated for part of the rows, as once, few or many counts, or as a class when the clone is expanded.

d_gene,abundance,v_gene,j_gene,CDR3nt,CDR3aa
NA,NA,TRBV5-6,TRBJ2-7,TGTGCCAGCAGCTTGGGCAGCTCCTACGAGCAGTACTTC,CASSLGSSYEQYF
NA,NA,TRBV30,TRBJ2-2,TGTGCCTGGAGTAAGAGCGGGCCCTTCTCCGCCGGGGAGCTGTTTTTT,CAWSKSGPFSAGELFF
TRBD2,NA,TRBV28,TRBJ2-1,TGTGCCAGCAGTTTATTCGGGGGGGGCAATGAGCAGTTCTTC,CASSLFGGGNEQFF
NA,NA,TRBV5-1,TRBJ2-7,TGCGCCAGCAGCTCCGTACCCGGTCCCACGAACGAGCAGTACTTC,CASSSVPGPTNEQYF
NA,NA,TRBV20-1,TRBJ1-5,TGCAGTGCTAGTCCCTCAGGGAATCAGCCCCAGCATTTT,CSASPSGNQPQHF
NA,NA,TRBV18,TRBJ1-2,TGTGCCAGCTCACCCTCGAATTGGGGACCTCTTAACTATGGCTACACCTTC,CASSPSNWGPLNYGYTF
NA,NA,TRBV11-1,TRBJ2-7,TGTGCCAGCAGCTTCTCACAGCATTCGGCCGAGCAGTACTTC,CASSFSQHSAEQYF
NA,NA,TRBV30,TRBJ1-1,TGTGCCTGGACACTGAACACTGAAGCTTTCTTT,CAWTLNTEAFF
TRBD2,NA,TRBV18,TRBJ2-3,TGTGCCAGCTCCCTACTAGCGGGAAGCACAGATACGCAGTATTTT,CASSLLAGSTDTQYF
NA,once,TRBV19,TRBJ2-3,TGTGCCAGTAGTATAGGGTCCACAGATACGCAGTATTTT,CASSIGSTDTQYF
NA,NA,TRBV3-1/TRBV3-2,TRBJ1-1,TGTGCCAGCAGCCAAGGGATGAACACTGAAGCTTTCTTT,CASSQGMNTEAFF
TRBD1,NA,TRBV3-1/TRBV3-2,TRBJ1-1,TGTGCCAGCAGCCAATTACCTGGGACAGACTACACTGAAGCTTTCTTT,CASSQLPGTDYTEAFF
NA,once,TRBV6-5,TRBJ1-5,TGTGCCAGCAGTTACGGTGGGGGGGGGAGTCAGCCCCAGCATTTT,CASSYGGGGSQPQHF
NA,NA,TRBV28,TRBJ2-7,TGTGCCAGCAGTTTTAACAGGGACTACGAGCAGTACTTC,CASSFNRDYEQYF
TRBD1,NA,TRBV27,TRBJ2-7,TGTGCCAGCAGCCAGACTGGGACAGTCTACGAGCAGTACTTC,CASSQTGTVYEQYF
NA,NA,TRBV19,TRBJ2-5,TGTGCCAGTAGTATCGGAGCCGGCCCTCCGGAGACCCAGTACTTC,CASSIGAGPPETQYF
TRBD1,NA,TRBV27,TRBJ2-2,TGTGCCAGCAGTCCCCTTTACTCGACAGGGGCGAGCACCGGGGAGCTGTTTTTT,CASSPLYSTGASTGELFF
TRBD2,NA,TRBV4-1,TRBJ2-7,TGCGCCAGCAGCCCCACTAGCGGCACCTACGAGCAGTACTTC,CASSPTSGTYEQYF
NA,NA,TRBV18,TRBJ2-2,TGTGCCAGCTCACCAAGACGGGCAGGGACGAACACCGGGGAGCTGTTTTTT,CASSPRRAGTNTGELFF
TRBD1,NA,TRBV24-1,TRBJ2-5,TGTGCCACCAGCGAGGGGGCCCAAGAGACCCAGTACTTC,CATSEGAQETQYF
NA,few,TRBV7-9,TRBJ2-2,TGTGCCAGCAGCTTAGTGGTAGACGGCGGGGAGCTGTTTTTT,CASSLVVDGGELFF
NA,NA,TRBV18,TRBJ1-2,TGTGCCAGCTCACCGGCGGCTAACTATGGCTACACCTTC,CASSPAANYGYTF
NA,once,TRBV18,TRBJ1-5,TGTGCCAGCTCAGCTGCGGGGGTAGGCAATCAGCCCCAGCATTTT,CASSAAGVGNQPQHF
NA,NA,TRBV19,TRBJ1-1,TGTGCCAGCCACGTTGGGGACACTGAAGCTTTCTTT,CASHVGDTEAFF
NA,NA,TRBV3-1/TRBV3-2,TRBJ2-3,TGTGCCAGCAGCCAAGCTTTAGATACGCAGTATTTT,CASSQALDTQYF
NA,NA,TRBV24-1,TRBJ2-3,TGTGCCACCAGTGATATAGGGGGTTTCGGCACAGATACGCAGTATTTT,CATSDIGGFGTDTQYF
TRBD1,few,TRBV6-5,TRBJ1-2,TGTGCCAGCAGTTACGATACAGGGGGTAACTATGGCTACACCTTC,CASSYDTGGNYGYTF
NA,NA,TRBV11-1,TRBJ1-1,TGTGCCAGCAGCCCAGGGGTAGGCACTGAAGCTTTCTTT,CASSPGVGTEAFF
NA,NA,TRBV11-3,TRBJ1-3,TGTGCCAGCAGCCCGGGAGGAAACACCATATATTTT,CASSPGGNTIYF
NA,NA,TRBV7-3,TRBJ1-1,TGTGCCAGCAGCTTAACGGGGGTTGGAGGGACTGAAGCTTTCTTT,CASSLTGVGGTEAFF
NA,NA,TRBV5-7,TRBJ1-2,TGTGCCAGCACCTCCCAGGGGCTCCGCCCGGGCTACACCTTC,CASTSQGLRPGYTF
NA,NA,TRBV11-2,TRBJ2-5,TGTGCCAGCAGCTTTAGTATCGGCCTAGCAGGGAGGGAGACCCAGTACTTC,CASSFSIGLAGRETQYF
NA,NA,TRBV28,TRBJ1-3,TGTGCCAGCAGTTTCCCGACGGGAAACACCATATATTTT,CASSFPTGNTIYF
NA,NA,TRBV10-2,TRBJ1-5,TGCGCCAGCAACGACCGAAATCAGCCCCAGCATTTT,CASNDRNQPQHF
NA,NA,TRBV28,TRBJ1-3,TGTGCCAGCAGTCTCAAGCGGCGTGATGGAAACACCATATATTTT,CASSLKRRDGNTIYF
NA,once,TRBV6-2/TRBV6-3,TRBJ2-2,TGTGCCAGCAGTGCTAGCCGGGACCCGGCGAACACCGGGGAGCTGTTTTTT,CASSASRDPANTGELFF
TRBD1,NA,TRBV27,TRBJ2-3,TGTGCCAGCAAACCCGGGACAGGGCCCACAGATACGCAGTATTTT,CASKPGTGPTDTQYF
TRBD1,NA,TRBV6-4,TRBJ2-3,TGTGCCAGCAGTGACTCGACAGGGCCAGATACGCAGTATTTT,CASSDSTGPDTQYF
NA,NA,TRBV19,TRBJ1-4,TGTGCCAGTAGCCCAGTGGCTGGTGAAAAACTGTTTTTT,CASSPVAGEKLFF
NA,NA,TRBV5-1,TRBJ2-1,TGCGCCAGCAGCGTCCCGGCCGGGACCTCCTACAATGAGCAGTTCTTC,CASSVPAGTSYNEQFF
NA,NA,TRBV5-1,TRBJ2-2,TGCGCCAGCAGCCCAACATCAGGGAACACCGGGGAGCTGTTTTTT,CASSPTSGNTGELFF
NA,once,TRBV4-1,TRBJ2-3,TGCGCCAGCAGCCAAGATACTCGAGTCGGAGATACGCAGTATTTT,CASSQDTRVGDTQYF
NA,NA,TRBV12-3/TRBV12-4,TRBJ2-7,TGTGCCAGCAGGGTACAGGGATTGTCCGAGCAGTACTTC,CASRVQGLSEQYF
NA,NA,TRBV12-3/TRBV12-4,TRBJ1-6,TGTGCCACGGGTCTGGGGGGAGAATCACCCCTCCACTTT,CATGLGGESPLHF
TRBD2,NA,TRBV7-2,TRBJ2-5,TGTGCCAGCAGCTTAGATACGGGGGGGCAAGAGACCCAGTACTTC,CASSLDTGGQETQYF
NA,NA,TRBV28,TRBJ1-6,TGTGCCAGCAGGTTCCCGCCCTATAATTCACCCCTCCACTTT,CASRFPPYNSPLHF
NA,once,TRBV5-4,TRBJ2-7,TGTGCCAGCAGCACTAGGACAGAGCCTTCCTACGAGCAGTACTTC,CASSTRTEPSYEQYF
NA,NA,TRBV19,TRBJ2-5,TGTGCCAGTAGGGCAGCGGGTCAGCCCCAGTACTTC,CASRAAGQPQYF
NA,NA,TRBV7-9,TRBJ1-1,TGTGCCAGCAGCTCTCGGACGGAGAACACTGAAGCTTTCTTT,CASSSRTENTEAFF
NA,NA,TRBV3-1/TRBV3-2,TRBJ2-3,TGTGCCAGCAGCCAAGTGAGTGGAACGCAGTATTTT,CASSQVSGTQYF
TRBD2,NA,TRBV6-1,TRBJ2-1,TGTGCCAGCAGTGAAGGGACTAGCGGCTACAATGAGCAGTTCTTC,CASSEGTSGYNEQFF
NA,NA,TRBV30,TRBJ1-1,TGTGCCTGGAGGGCTGAATACACTGAAGCTTTCTTT,CAWRAEYTEAFF
TRBD2,NA,TRBV2,TRBJ2-7,TGTGCCGGCAAATTGGGGAGGGGTGATGAGCAGTACTTC,CAGKLGRGDEQYF
NA,NA,TRBV27,TRBJ1-1,TGTGCCAGCAGTTTCTCTGGGGCGAACACTGAAGCTTTCTTT,CASSFSGANTEAFF
TRBD1,NA,TRBV19,TRBJ1-2,TGTGCCAGTAGTTGGACAGGGGATGGCTACACCTTC,CASSWTGDGYTF
NA,once,TRBV4-1,TRBJ2-5,TGCGCCAGCAGCCTGGGGGGGCCCAGACGGGGGACCCAGTACTTC,CASSLGGPRRGTQYF
TRBD1,NA,TRBV27,TRBJ1-1,TGTGCCAGCAGTTCCCGACAGGGCCGCCCGTTTGAAGCTTTCTTT,CASSSRQGRPFEAFF
NA,NA,TRBV27,TRBJ1-1,TGTGCCAGCAGTCCGGTCGGGACTGAAGCTTTCTTT,CASSPVGTEAFF
NA,NA,TRBV10-2,TRBJ2-1,TGCGCGACAACTCCTTCCTACAATGAGCAGTTCTTC,CATTPSYNEQFF